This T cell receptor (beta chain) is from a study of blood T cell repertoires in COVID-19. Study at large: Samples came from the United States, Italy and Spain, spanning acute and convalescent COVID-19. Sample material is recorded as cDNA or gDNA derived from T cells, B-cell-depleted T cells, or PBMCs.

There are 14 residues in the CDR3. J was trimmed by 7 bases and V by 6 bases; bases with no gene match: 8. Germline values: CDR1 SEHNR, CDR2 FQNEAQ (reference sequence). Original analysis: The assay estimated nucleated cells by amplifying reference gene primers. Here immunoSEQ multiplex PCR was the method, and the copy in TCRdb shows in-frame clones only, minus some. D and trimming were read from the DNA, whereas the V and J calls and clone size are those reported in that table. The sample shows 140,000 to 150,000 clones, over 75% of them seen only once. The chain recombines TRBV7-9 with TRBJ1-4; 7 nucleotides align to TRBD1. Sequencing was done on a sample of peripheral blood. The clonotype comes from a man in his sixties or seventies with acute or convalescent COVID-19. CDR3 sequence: CASSFDRATEKLFF. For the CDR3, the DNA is TGTGCCAGCAGTTTCGACAGGGCGACTGAAAAACTGTTTTTT.